The T cell receptor (beta chain) described here comes from a study of blood T cell repertoires in COVID-19. Study-wide background: Samples taken during acute and convalescent COVID-19 were collected in the United States, Italy and Spain. T cells, B-cell-depleted T cells, or PBMCs provided the cDNA or gDNA that served as material.

The data were produced by immunoSEQ multiplex PCR, yet TCRdb's version contains in-frame clones alone and is incomplete. The table has some 370,000 clones, around 87% seen once. The length of the CDR3 is 14 residues. Looked up from germline, CDR1 is SGHRS and CDR2 is YFSETQ. V dropped 4 bases and J dropped 0 bases, with 10 bases sitting between them. The chain carries TRBV5-1 and TRBJ1-1, with D maybe TRBD1 (5 bases). This TCR derives from a man between 18 and 35 years old with active or convalescent COVID-19. The sequenced material came from peripheral blood. The CDR3 nucleotides read TGCGCCAGCAGCCTCCGACAGATGAACACTGAAGCTTTCTTT. It specifies CASSLRQMNTEAFF. The full variable domain, in which reference TRBV5-1 and TRBJ1-1 provide the parts outside the CDR3, is KAGVTQTPRYLIKTRGQQVTLSCSPISGHRSVSWYQQTPGQGLQFLFEYFSETQRNKGNFPGRFSGRQFSNSRSEMNVSTLELGDSALYLCASSLRQMNTEAFFGQGTRLTVV.